These T cell receptor beta chains were read from a single sample in a study of sequential checkpoint blockade in melanoma. Profiled with immunoSEQ multiplex PCR; TCRdb holds only in-frame clones, not every one. The table has just over 20,000 clones, under 30% seen once; the top ten hold over 5%. Material: tumor tissue (inferred from file names), obtained from a patient given nivolumab and ipilimumab in sequence. The receptors shown here come from a human donor with melanoma. Each CDR3 is given with its conserved first and last residue. D genes are given only for firm matches. Clone sizes are given selectively: once, few, many, or a class where the clone is expanded.

d_call | clone_size | j_call | v_call | cdr3_nt | cdr3_aa
- | - | TRBJ1-1 | TRBV29-1 | TGCAGCGTCCAATTGGGGGCTTCGAACACTGAAGCTTTCTTT | CSVQLGASNTEAFF
- | - | TRBJ2-2 | TRBV18 | TGTGCCAGCTCACCACCCGGGACGGCGAACACCGGGGAGCTGTTTTTT | CASSPPGTANTGELFF
- | few | TRBJ2-7 | TRBV15 | TGTGCCACCAGCAGAGATTGGGATGCTTCCTACGAGCAGTACTTC | CATSRDWDASYEQYF
TRBD1 | few | TRBJ1-1 | TRBV6-8 | TGTGCCAGCACTCGACAGGGAGTAAACACTGAAGCTTTCTTT | CASTRQGVNTEAFF
- | many | TRBJ1-4 | TRBV6-8 | TGTGCCAGCAGTTACTCGCAATTTTGGGGGGAAAATGGAAAACTGTTTTTT | CASSYSQFWGENGKLFF
- | - | TRBJ2-5 | TRBV1 | TGCGCCAGCAGCCGGGACAGGGCTTGGGAAGAGACCCAGTACTTC | CASSRDRAWEETQYF
TRBD1 | - | TRBJ1-1 | TRBV12-5 | TGTGCCAGCAATGGGCAGGGGGCGCCGGGCACTGAAGCTTTCTTT | CASNGQGAPGTEAFF
- | - | TRBJ2-2 | TRBV18 | TGTGCCAGCTCACTCGAGCCCGGCGGGTACACCGGGGAGCTGTTTTTT | CASSLEPGGYTGELFF
- | - | TRBJ2-1 | TRBV11-3 | TGTGCCAGCGATTCGGGCGGAGCCTACAATGAGCAGTTCTTC | CASDSGGAYNEQFF
- | - | TRBJ1-2 | TRBV30 | TGTGCCTGGAGGCCGGGACGGATCTATGGCTACACCTTC | CAWRPGRIYGYTF
TRBD1 | few | TRBJ2-7 | TRBV9 | TGTGCCAGCAGCGTAGATCCGGGACAGTGGGATGGCGAGCAGTACTTC | CASSVDPGQWDGEQYF
TRBD2 | medium-sized | TRBJ2-1 | TRBV11-3 | TGTGCCAGCAGCCAAGGACTAGCGGGCAGCAATGAGCAGTTCTTC | CASSQGLAGSNEQFF
- | - | TRBJ2-4 | TRBV9 | TGTGCCAGCAGCGTGGGGGAAGCCAAAAACATTCAGTACTTC | CASSVGEAKNIQYF
TRBD1 | - | TRBJ1-4 | TRBV11-3 | TGTGCCAGCAGCCGGACAGGGGGCTTGAATGAAAAACTGTTTTTT | CASSRTGGLNEKLFF